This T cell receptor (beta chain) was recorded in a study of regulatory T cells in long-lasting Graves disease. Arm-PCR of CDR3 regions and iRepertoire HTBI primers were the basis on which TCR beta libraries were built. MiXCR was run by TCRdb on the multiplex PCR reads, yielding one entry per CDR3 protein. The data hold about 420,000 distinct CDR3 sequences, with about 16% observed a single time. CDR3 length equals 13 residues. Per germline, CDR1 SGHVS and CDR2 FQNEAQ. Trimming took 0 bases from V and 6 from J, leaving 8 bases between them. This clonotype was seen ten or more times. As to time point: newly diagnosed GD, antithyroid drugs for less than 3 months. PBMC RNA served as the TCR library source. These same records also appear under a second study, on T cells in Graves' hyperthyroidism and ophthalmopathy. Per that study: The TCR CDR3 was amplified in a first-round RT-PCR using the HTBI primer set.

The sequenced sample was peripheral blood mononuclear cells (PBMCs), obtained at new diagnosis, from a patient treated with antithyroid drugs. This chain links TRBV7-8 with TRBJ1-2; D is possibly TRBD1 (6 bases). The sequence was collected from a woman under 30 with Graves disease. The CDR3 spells CASSLAQGDGYTF. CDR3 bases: TGTGCCAGCAGCTTAGCACAGGGCGATGGCTACACCTTC.